The rows below give T cell receptor beta chains drawn from one sample of a study of blood T cell repertoires in COVID-19. The method was immunoSEQ multiplex PCR; TCRdb's version includes in-frame clones alone and lacks a portion of them. The table has roughly 180,000 clones, about 88% seen once. Sequencing input: peripheral blood. The origin of the receptors is a woman in her forties or fifties with COVID-19, enrolled during active disease. Each CDR3 is given with its conserved first and last residue. A D gene is named only where the DNA matches it firmly. A row's size may be missing; if present it is once, few, many or a size class.

V: TRBV6-1; D: .; size: .; J: TRBJ1-1; CDR3: CASSEAGGGAFF; DNA: TGTGCCAGCAGTGAAGCCGGGGGTGGAGCTTTCTTT
V: TRBV3-1/TRBV3-2; D: .; size: .; J: TRBJ2-5; CDR3: CASSPGTTSETQYF; DNA: TGTGCCAGCAGTCCCGGGACAACGTCGGAGACCCAGTACTTC
V: TRBV7-2; D: TRBD2; size: .; J: TRBJ2-7; CDR3: CASSSVAGGYEQYF; DNA: TGTGCCAGCAGCTCCGTAGCGGGGGGCTACGAGCAGTACTTC
V: TRBV7-3; D: .; size: .; J: TRBJ2-3; CDR3: CASSPRGIRTDTQYF; DNA: TGTGCCAGCAGTCCACGGGGGATTCGGACAGATACGCAGTATTTT
V: TRBV7-3; D: TRBD2; size: .; J: TRBJ2-1; CDR3: CASSLSLSGPGDGQFF; DNA: TGTGCCAGCAGCCTGAGCCTTAGCGGGCCGGGGGATGGGCAGTTCTTC
V: TRBV5-1; D: .; size: once; J: TRBJ2-2; CDR3: CASSLGQPPGELFF; DNA: TGCGCCAGCAGCTTGGGACAGCCCCCCGGGGAGCTGTTTTTT
V: TRBV7-2; D: TRBD1; size: .; J: TRBJ1-2; CDR3: CASSTRQGRNYGYTF; DNA: TGTGCCAGCAGCACGCGACAGGGGAGGAACTATGGCTACACCTTC
V: TRBV18; D: TRBD2; size: .; J: TRBJ2-1; CDR3: CASSPRFSGGVVDEQFF; DNA: TGTGCCAGCTCACCCCGGTTTAGCGGGGGGGTTGTAGATGAGCAGTTCTTC
V: TRBV7-6; D: .; size: .; J: TRBJ1-6; CDR3: CASSLGGGENSPLHF; DNA: TGTGCCAGCAGCTTAGGTGGGGGCGAAAATTCACCCCTCCACTTT
V: TRBV3-1/TRBV3-2; D: .; size: .; J: TRBJ2-1; CDR3: CASSQSVSSYNEQFF; DNA: TGTGCCAGCAGTCAAAGCGTAAGCTCCTACAATGAGCAGTTCTTC
V: TRBV24-1; D: .; size: .; J: TRBJ1-5; CDR3: CATSLGGASNQPQHF; DNA: TGTGCCACCAGTTTGGGAGGGGCCTCCAATCAGCCCCAGCATTTT
V: TRBV25-1; D: .; size: .; J: TRBJ2-3; CDR3: CASSEGGPTDTQYF; DNA: TGTGCCAGCAGTGAGGGGGGACCCACAGATACGCAGTATTTT
V: TRBV12-3/TRBV12-4; D: TRBD1; size: once; J: TRBJ1-2; CDR3: CASSIPGQGSF; DNA: TGTGCCAGCAGTATACCGGGACAGGGCAGTTTC
V: TRBV7-2; D: .; size: many; J: TRBJ1-2; CDR3: CASSFRGGNGYTF; DNA: TGTGCCAGCAGCTTCAGGGGTGGAAATGGCTACACCTTC
V: TRBV21-1; D: .; size: .; J: TRBJ2-7; CDR3: CASKFKRDEQYF; DNA: TGTGCCAGCAAATTCAAGCGGGACGAGCAGTACTTC
V: TRBV7-6; D: .; size: .; J: TRBJ1-1; CDR3: CASSLALSGAGGTEAFF; DNA: TGTGCCAGCAGCTTAGCCCTTAGTGGGGCGGGAGGCACTGAAGCTTTCTTT
V: TRBV25-1; D: .; size: .; J: TRBJ2-2; CDR3: CASRGTANTGELFF; DNA: TGTGCCAGCAGAGGGACTGCCAACACCGGGGAGCTGTTTTTT
V: TRBV7-2; D: TRBD2; size: .; J: TRBJ2-5; CDR3: CASSFGGLAGLETQYF; DNA: TGTGCCAGCAGCTTTGGGGGACTAGCGGGGTTGGAGACCCAGTACTTC
V: TRBV5-1; D: TRBD2; size: .; J: TRBJ2-2; CDR3: CASSSQTSRTGELFF; DNA: TGCGCCAGCAGCTCACAGACTAGCAGGACCGGGGAGCTGTTTTTT
V: TRBV19; D: TRBD1; size: .; J: TRBJ2-3; CDR3: CASRTTQGPDTQYF; DNA: TGTGCCAGTAGGACTACACAGGGGCCAGATACGCAGTATTTT
V: TRBV5-6; D: .; size: .; J: TRBJ1-4; CDR3: CASSNQGSGGEKLFF; DNA: TGTGCCAGCAGCAACCAGGGAAGCGGGGGTGAAAAACTGTTTTTT
V: TRBV29-1; D: TRBD1; size: .; J: TRBJ1-2; CDR3: CSATGNYGYTF; DNA: TGCAGCGCGACAGGGAACTATGGCTACACCTTC
V: TRBV7-6; D: .; size: .; J: TRBJ1-6; CDR3: CASSLAPRANSPLHF; DNA: TGTGCCAGCAGCTTAGCGCCCAGGGCGAATTCACCCCTCCACTTT
V: TRBV7-3; D: TRBD2; size: .; J: TRBJ2-3; CDR3: CASSGGLAGTDTQYF; DNA: TGTGCCAGCAGCGGCGGACTAGCGGGCACAGATACGCAGTATTTT
V: TRBV3-1/TRBV3-2; D: TRBD1; size: .; J: TRBJ1-3; CDR3: CASSQGANTIYF; DNA: TGTGCCAGCAGTCAGGGGGCAAACACCATATATTTT
V: TRBV7-9; D: TRBD2; size: .; J: TRBJ2-7; CDR3: CASSSGLAGGSYEQYF; DNA: TGTGCCAGCAGCTCGGGACTAGCGGGGGGGTCCTACGAGCAGTACTTC
V: TRBV6-5; D: TRBD1; size: .; J: TRBJ1-2; CDR3: CASSYSGTGIGYTF; DNA: TGTGCCAGCAGTTACTCGGGGACAGGGATTGGCTACACCTTC
V: TRBV15; D: .; size: .; J: TRBJ2-5; CDR3: CATSSQGPETQYF; DNA: TGTGCCACCAGCAGCCAGGGTCCCGAGACCCAGTACTTC
V: TRBV2; D: TRBD1; size: .; J: TRBJ1-5; CDR3: CASSQGDQPQHF; DNA: TGTGCCAGCAGCCAGGGGGATCAGCCCCAGCATTTT
V: TRBV2; D: TRBD1; size: .; J: TRBJ1-4; CDR3: CATSLGQSNEKLFF; DNA: TGTGCCACCAGCCTGGGACAGTCTAATGAAAAACTGTTTTTT
V: TRBV4-2; D: .; size: .; J: TRBJ2-4; CDR3: CASSLRTVLAKNIQYF; DNA: TGTGCCAGCAGCCTGCGGACAGTACTAGCCAAAAACATTCAGTACTTC
V: TRBV6-1; D: .; size: .; J: TRBJ1-1; CDR3: CASSDVRDGPGAFF; DNA: TGTGCCAGCAGTGACGTCCGTGATGGGCCGGGGGCTTTCTTT
V: TRBV7-3; D: .; size: .; J: TRBJ2-1; CDR3: CASSEIATSLGNEQFF; DNA: TGTGCCAGCAGCGAAATAGCAACTAGCCTGGGGAATGAGCAGTTCTTC
V: TRBV6-6; D: .; size: .; J: TRBJ2-2; CDR3: CATRENTGELFF; DNA: TGTGCCACCCGGGAGAACACCGGGGAGCTGTTTTTT
V: TRBV3-1/TRBV3-2; D: .; size: .; J: TRBJ2-7; CDR3: CASSQGSQVDEQYF; DNA: TGTGCCAGCAGCCAAGGATCACAGGTGGACGAGCAGTACTTC
V: TRBV24-1; D: TRBD2; size: .; J: TRBJ2-1; CDR3: CATSESLAGSNNEQFF; DNA: TGTGCCACCAGTGAATCACTAGCGGGGAGCAACAATGAGCAGTTCTTC
V: TRBV30; D: TRBD1; size: .; J: TRBJ1-1; CDR3: CAWRQQGSMNTEAFF; DNA: TGTGCCTGGAGACAACAGGGGAGTATGAACACTGAAGCTTTCTTT
V: TRBV28; D: TRBD1; size: .; J: TRBJ1-2; CDR3: CASSPGQGGGYTF; DNA: TGTGCCAGCAGCCCAGGACAGGGGGGTGGCTACACCTTC
V: TRBV6-1; D: .; size: .; J: TRBJ1-2; CDR3: CASSETGVGYTF; DNA: TGTGCCAGCAGTGAAACGGGGGTTGGCTACACCTTC
V: TRBV7-9; D: .; size: few; J: TRBJ1-6; CDR3: CASSLTEYNSPLHF; DNA: TGTGCCAGCAGCTTGACTGAATATAATTCACCCCTCCACTTT
V: TRBV10-3; D: .; size: .; J: TRBJ2-7; CDR3: CAISAGYPYEQYF; DNA: TGTGCCATCAGTGCGGGGTATCCCTACGAGCAGTACTTC
V: TRBV7-3; D: .; size: .; J: TRBJ2-3; CDR3: CASSLRMAETDTQYF; DNA: TGTGCCAGCAGCTTAAGGATGGCGGAGACAGATACGCAGTATTTT
V: TRBV27; D: .; size: .; J: TRBJ1-1; CDR3: CASSGTSTEAFF; DNA: TGTGCCAGCAGTGGGACATCCACTGAAGCTTTCTTT
V: TRBV6-5; D: TRBD2; size: .; J: TRBJ2-5; CDR3: CASSQPGGAQYF; DNA: TGTGCCAGCAGCCAACCCGGGGGGGCCCAGTACTTC
V: TRBV5-1; D: TRBD1; size: few; J: TRBJ1-6; CDR3: CASSLAGQGRSPLHF; DNA: TGCGCCAGCAGCTTGGCGGGACAGGGAAGGTCACCCCTCCACTTT
V: TRBV10-3; D: .; size: .; J: TRBJ1-2; CDR3: CAISVGGGYTF; DNA: TGTGCCATCAGTGTGGGAGGGGGCTACACCTTC
V: TRBV4-3; D: .; size: .; J: TRBJ2-5; CDR3: CASSQDTGMVETQYF; DNA: TGCGCCAGCAGCCAAGATACAGGGATGGTGGAGACCCAGTACTTC
V: TRBV30; D: TRBD2; size: .; J: TRBJ2-1; CDR3: CAWTGGDAANEQFF; DNA: TGTGCCTGGACGGGGGGAGATGCGGCCAATGAGCAGTTCTTC